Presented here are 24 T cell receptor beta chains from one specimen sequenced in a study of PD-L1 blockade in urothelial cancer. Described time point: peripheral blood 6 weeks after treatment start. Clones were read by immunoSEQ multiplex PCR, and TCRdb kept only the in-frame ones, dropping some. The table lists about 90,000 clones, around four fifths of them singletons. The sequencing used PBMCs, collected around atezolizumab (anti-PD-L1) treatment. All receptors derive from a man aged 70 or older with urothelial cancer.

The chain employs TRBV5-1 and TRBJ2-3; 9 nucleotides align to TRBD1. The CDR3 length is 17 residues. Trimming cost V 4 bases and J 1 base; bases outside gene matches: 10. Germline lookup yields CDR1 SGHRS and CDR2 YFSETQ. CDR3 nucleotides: TGCGCCAGCAGCCCCACGTGGACAGGGGAGGGCACAGATACGCAGTATTTT. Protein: CASSPTWTGEGTDTQYF.

The CDR3 loop is CASSPNGLADEQFF. The CDR3 region has the DNA TGTGCCAGCAGCCCTAATGGACTAGCCGATGAGCAGTTCTTC. This chain connects TRBV7-2 to TRBJ2-1, with 8 bases that match TRBD2. Trimming at V came to 5 bases and at J to 8 bases, leaving 8 bases not matched to a gene. The V gene's germline CDR1 is SGHTA and CDR2 FQGNSA. The CDR3 length is 14 residues.

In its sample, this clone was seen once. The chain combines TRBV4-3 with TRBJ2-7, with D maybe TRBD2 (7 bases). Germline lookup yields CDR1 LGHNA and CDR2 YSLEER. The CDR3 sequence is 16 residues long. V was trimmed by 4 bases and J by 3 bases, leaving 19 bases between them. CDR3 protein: CASSPGPEGGSYEQYF. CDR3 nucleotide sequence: TGCGCCAGCAGCCCGGGGCCAGAGGGGGGGAGCTACGAGCAGTACTTC.

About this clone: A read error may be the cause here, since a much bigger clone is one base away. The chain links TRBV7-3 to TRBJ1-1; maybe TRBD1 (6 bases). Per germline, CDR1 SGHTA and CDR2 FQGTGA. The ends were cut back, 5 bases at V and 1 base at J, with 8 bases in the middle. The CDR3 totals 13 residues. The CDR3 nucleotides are TGTGCCAGCAGCCCGACAGGGAACACTGAAGCTTTCTTT. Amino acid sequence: CASSPTGNTEAFF.

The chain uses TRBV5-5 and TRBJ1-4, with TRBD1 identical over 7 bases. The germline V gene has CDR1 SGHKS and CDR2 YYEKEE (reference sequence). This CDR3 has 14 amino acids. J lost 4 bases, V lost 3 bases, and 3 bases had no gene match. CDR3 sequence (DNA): TGTGCCAGCAGCTCGGGACAGATTAATGAAAAACTGTTTTTT. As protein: CASSSGQINEKLFF. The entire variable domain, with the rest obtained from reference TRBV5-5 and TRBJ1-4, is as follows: DAGVTQSPTHLIKTRGQQVTLRCSPISGHKSVSWYQQVLGQGPQFIFQYYEKEERGRGNFPDRFSARQFPNYSSELNVNALLLGDSALYLCASSSGQINEKLFFGSGTQLSVL.

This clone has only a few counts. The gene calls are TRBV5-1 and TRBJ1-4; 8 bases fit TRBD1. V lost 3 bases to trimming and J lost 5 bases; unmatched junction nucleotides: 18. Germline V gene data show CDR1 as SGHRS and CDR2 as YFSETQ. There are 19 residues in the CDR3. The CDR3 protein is CASSWAPLGSTGENEKLFF. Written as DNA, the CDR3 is TGCGCCAGCAGCTGGGCTCCCCTTGGTTCGACAGGGGAGAATGAAAAACTGTTTTTT.

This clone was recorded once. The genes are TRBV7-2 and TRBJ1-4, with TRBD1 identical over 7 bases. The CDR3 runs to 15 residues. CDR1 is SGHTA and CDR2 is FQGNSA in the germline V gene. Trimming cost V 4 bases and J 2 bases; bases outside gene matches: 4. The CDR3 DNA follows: TGTGCCAGCAGCTCCTCGACAGGGACTAATGAAAAACTGTTTTTT. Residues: CASSSSTGTNEKLFF. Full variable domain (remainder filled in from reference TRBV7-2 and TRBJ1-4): GAGVSQSPSNKVTEKGKDVELRCDPISGHTALYWYRQSLGQGLEFLIYFQGNSAPDKSGLPSDRFSAERTGGSVSTLTIQRTQQEDSAVYLCASSSSTGTNEKLFFGSGTQLSVL.

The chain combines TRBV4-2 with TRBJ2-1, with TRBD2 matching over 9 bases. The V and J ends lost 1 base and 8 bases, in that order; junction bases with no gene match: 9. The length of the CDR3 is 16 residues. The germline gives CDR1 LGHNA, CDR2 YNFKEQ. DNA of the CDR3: TGTGCCAGCAGCCAAGGGGGTAGCGGGGGAGGGGATGAGCAGTTCTTC. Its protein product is CASSQGGSGGGDEQFF.

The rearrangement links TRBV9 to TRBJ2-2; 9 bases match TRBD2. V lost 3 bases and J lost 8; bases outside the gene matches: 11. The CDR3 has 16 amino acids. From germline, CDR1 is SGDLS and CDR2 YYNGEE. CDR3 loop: CASSEAGGTTAGELFF. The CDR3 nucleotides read TGTGCCAGCAGCGAAGCGGGAGGAACTACCGCGGGGGAGCTGTTTTTT.

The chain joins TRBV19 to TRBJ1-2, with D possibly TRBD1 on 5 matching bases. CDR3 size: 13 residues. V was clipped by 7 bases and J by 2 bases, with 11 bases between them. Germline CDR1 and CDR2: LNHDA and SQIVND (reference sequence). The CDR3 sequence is CASTPAGNYGYTF. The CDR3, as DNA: TGTGCCAGTACCCCGGCAGGGAACTATGGCTACACCTTC.

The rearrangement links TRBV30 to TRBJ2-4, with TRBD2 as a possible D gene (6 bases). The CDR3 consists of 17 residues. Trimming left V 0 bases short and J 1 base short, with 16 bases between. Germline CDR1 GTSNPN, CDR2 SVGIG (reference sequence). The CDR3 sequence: CAWSVLGGAQAKNIQYF. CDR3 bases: TGTGCCTGGAGTGTACTTGGAGGGGCGCAGGCCAAAAACATTCAGTACTTC.

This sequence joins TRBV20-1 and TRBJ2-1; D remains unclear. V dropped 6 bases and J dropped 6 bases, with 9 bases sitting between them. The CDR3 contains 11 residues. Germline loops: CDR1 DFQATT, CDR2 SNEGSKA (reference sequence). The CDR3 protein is CSAKDSNEQFF. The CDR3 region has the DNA TGCAGTGCCAAAGACTCCAATGAGCAGTTCTTC.

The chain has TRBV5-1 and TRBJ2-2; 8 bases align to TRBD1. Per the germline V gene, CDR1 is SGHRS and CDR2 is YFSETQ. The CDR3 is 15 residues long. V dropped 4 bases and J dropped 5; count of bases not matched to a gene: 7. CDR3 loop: CASSPDQGATGELFF. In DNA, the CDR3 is TGCGCCAGCAGCCCGGACCAGGGGGCAACCGGGGAGCTGTTTTTT.

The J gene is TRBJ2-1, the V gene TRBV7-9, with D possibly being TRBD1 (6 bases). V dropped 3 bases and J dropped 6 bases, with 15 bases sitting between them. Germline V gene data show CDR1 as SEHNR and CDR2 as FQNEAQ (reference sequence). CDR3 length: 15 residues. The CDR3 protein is CASSFRTVRGNEQFF. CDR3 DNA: TGTGCCAGCAGCTTCCGGACAGTTAGGGGCAATGAGCAGTTCTTC.

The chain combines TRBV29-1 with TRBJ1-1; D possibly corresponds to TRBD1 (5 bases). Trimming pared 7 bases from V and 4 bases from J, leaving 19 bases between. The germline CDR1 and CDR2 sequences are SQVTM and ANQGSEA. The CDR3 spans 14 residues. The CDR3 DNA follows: TGCAGCGCTTCCGAGGAGGGGTCGAGCACTGAAGCTTTCTTT. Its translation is CSASEEGSSTEAFF.

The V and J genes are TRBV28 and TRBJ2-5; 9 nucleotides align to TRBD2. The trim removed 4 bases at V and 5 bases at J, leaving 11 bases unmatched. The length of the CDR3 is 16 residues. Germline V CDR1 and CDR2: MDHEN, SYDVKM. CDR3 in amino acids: CASSSPGVAGAETQYF. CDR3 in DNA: TGTGCCAGCAGTTCCCCGGGGGTAGCGGGAGCCGAGACCCAGTACTTC.

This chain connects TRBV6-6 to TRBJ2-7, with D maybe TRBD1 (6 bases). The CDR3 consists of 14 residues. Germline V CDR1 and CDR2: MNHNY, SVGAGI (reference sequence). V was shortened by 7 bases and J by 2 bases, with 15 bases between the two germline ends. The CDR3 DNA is TGTGCCAGCACCCGGACCACAGGGCCCTACGAGCAGTACTTC. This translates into CASTRTTGPYEQYF.

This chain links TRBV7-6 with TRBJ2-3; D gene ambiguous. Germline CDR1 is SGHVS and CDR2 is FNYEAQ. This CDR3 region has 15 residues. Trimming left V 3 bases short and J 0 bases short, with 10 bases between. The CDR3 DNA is TGTGCCAGCAGCTTGGGCTACTCTAGCACAGATACGCAGTATTTT. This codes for CASSLGYSSTDTQYF.

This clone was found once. The CDR3 coding sequence is TGTGCCACCAGCGGGGGAGCCAAAAACATTCAGTACTTC. It translates to CATSGGAKNIQYF. The V gene is TRBV28, the J gene TRBJ2-4; TRBD2 aligns across 8 bases. Germline CDR1 MDHEN, CDR2 SYDVKM. This CDR3 contains 13 residues. With 10 bases clipped from V and 0 bases from J, the junction kept 2 bases outside the gene matches.

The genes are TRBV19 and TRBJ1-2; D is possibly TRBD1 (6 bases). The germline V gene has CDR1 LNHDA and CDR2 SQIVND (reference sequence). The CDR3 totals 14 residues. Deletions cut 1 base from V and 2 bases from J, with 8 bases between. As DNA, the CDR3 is TGTGCCAGTAGTATAGGGACAGCCAACTATGGCTACACCTTC. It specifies CASSIGTANYGYTF.

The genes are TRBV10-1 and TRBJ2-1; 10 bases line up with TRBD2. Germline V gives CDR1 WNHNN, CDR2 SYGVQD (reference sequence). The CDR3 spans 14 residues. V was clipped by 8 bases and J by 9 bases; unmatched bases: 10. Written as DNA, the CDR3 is TGCGCCAGCTCAATAGCGGGGGGATCCGGTGAGCAGTTCTTC. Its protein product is CASSIAGGSGEQFF.

The chain's CDR3 is CASTRGDRGYEQYF. CDR3 in DNA: TGTGCCAGCACCCGAGGGGACAGAGGCTACGAGCAGTACTTC. The rearrangement joins TRBV6-6 to TRBJ2-7; TRBD1 agrees at 7 bases. After removal of 7 bases from V and 3 bases from J, the junction contained 9 bases not matched to a gene. The CDR3 is 14 amino acids. Germline V gene sequence: CDR1 MNHNY, CDR2 SVGAGI (reference sequence).

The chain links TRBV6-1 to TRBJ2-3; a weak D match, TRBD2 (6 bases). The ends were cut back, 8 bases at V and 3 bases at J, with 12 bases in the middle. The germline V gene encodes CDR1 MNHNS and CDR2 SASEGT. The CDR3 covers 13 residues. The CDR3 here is CASRGSGTDTQYF. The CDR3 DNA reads TGTGCCAGCCGGGGGAGCGGGACAGATACGCAGTATTTT.

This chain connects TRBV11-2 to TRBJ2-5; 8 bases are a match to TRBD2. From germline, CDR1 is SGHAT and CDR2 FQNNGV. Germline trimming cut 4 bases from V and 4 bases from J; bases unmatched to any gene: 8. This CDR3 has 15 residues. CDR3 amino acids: CASSYRGGAGETQYF. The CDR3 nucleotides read TGTGCCAGCAGCTACCGGGGGGGCGCAGGAGAGACCCAGTACTTC.